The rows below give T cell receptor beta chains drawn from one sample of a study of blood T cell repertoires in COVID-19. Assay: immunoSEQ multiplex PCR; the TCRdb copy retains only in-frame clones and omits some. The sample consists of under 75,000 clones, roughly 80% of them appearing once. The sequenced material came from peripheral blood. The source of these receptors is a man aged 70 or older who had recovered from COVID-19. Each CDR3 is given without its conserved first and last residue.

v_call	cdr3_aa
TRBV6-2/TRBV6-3	ASSYRTVGDTQY
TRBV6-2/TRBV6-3	ASSYSITANAAQNQPQH
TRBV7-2	ASSFNRGTGELF
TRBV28	ASKTPSGSEKLF
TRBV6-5	ASSYTTGGYYGYT
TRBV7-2	ATSPGEETYGYT
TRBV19	ASSGTAWDTEAF
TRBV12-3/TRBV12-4	ATSGQTDGYT
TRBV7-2	ASSRGNTEAF
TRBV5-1	ASSLWGQDINEQF
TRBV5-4	ASYLRGNYGYT
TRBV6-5	ATHVSGSLRNIQY
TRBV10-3	AISGGPSSTDTQY
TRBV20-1	SASAAPERQPQH
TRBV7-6	ASSSFFGTGADEQF
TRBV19	ASSSQGGDTQY
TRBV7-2	ASSNLLGQNSPLH
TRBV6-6	ASSKRGSDEKLF
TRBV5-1	ASSLGQGNLDYGYT
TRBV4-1	ASSQAVPGQGADTQY
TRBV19	ASLTESGELF
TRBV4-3	ASSQDRGINTEAF
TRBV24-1	ATSDRTGELF
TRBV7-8	ASSPTGNAPYNEQF
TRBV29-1	SVGQGGNEKLF
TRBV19	ASSIARGHQPQH
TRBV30	AGGQATNTGELF
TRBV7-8	ASSLGRGNYGYT
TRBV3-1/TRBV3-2	ASSQDYGGTEAF
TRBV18	ASSYREQGAGEQY
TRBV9	ASSYASGRTTDTQY
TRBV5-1	ASSLQGAHTEAF
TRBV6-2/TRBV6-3	ASSELAGGWHIQY
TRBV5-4	ASSLALAGGQETQY
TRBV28	ASSSYGRGLLF
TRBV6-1	ASSEVHTTSAQYGYT
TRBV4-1	ASSPQTTRTGANYGYT
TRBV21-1	ASSKLTTNGTLGNQPQH
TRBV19	ASSRDRVWDTQY
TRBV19	ASSRDQQGEAYGYT
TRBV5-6	ASSQRTSWQF
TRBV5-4	ASSTRGRGSGNTIY
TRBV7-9	ASSPRGNSYNEQF
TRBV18	ASSPGTDLYNEQF
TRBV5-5	ASIPDPQREAAQY
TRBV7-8	ASSLGLESTLQETQY
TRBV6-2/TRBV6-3	ASSWTGPRHEQF
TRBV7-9	ASSPGRGGLGDTQY
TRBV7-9	ASSSPQRNTGELF
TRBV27	ASTSKGGRQLTDTQY
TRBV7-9	ASSPLGDSTYEQY
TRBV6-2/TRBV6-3	ASSYSNRKSSYEQY
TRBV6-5	ASTYGTGDYGYT
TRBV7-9	ASSPPSGDQGSPLH